The entry below describes one T cell receptor beta chain. The antigen is undetermined. The data stem from a study of shared clonotypes between healthy human individuals. Whole-study context: Samples came from two female and a few male donors aged 18 to 49. Regarding the study as a whole: Large sequencing depth failed to make sorted-subset sequencing complete, rarefaction showed.

Clones were sequenced by immunoSEQ multiplex PCR, and TCRdb holds only the in-frame ones, with some missing. The data show approximately 620,000 clones, less than 98% seen once. Germline V gene lookup returns CDR1 WNHNN and CDR2 SYGVQD (reference sequence). V lost 2 bases, J lost 4 bases, and 7 bases lay in between. CDR3 size: 13 residues. The sequence was collected from a woman aged 30 to 39 in good health. The chain combines TRBV10-1 with TRBJ2-3, with a weak D call TRBD1 (5 bases). Sequencing was done on a sample of naive CD4+ T cells sorted from blood. Indicated subset: CD45RA+ positively selected. The CDR3 nucleotides read TGCGCCAGCAGTGAGAGGGGCGCAGATACGCAGTATTTT. It yields the protein CASSERGADTQYF.